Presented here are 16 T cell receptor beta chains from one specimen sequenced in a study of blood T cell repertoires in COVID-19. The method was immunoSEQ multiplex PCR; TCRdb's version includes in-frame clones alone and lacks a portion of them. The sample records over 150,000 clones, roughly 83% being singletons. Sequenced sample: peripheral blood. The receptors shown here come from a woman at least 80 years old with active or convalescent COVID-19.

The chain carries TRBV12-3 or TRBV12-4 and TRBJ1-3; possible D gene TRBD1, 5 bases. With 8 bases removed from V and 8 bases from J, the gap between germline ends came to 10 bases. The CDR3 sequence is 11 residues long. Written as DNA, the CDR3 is TGTGCCAGCGGGGGGGACCACACCATATATTTT. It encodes CASGGDHTIYF.

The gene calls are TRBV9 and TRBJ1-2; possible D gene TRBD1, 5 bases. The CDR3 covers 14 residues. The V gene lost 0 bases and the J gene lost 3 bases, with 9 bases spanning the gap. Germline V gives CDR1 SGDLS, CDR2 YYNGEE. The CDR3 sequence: CASSVGGADYGYTF. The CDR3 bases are TGTGCCAGCAGCGTAGGTGGGGCGGACTATGGCTACACCTTC.

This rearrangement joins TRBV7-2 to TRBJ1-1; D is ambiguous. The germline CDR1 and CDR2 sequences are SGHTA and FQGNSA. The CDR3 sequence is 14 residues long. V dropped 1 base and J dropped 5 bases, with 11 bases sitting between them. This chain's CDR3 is CASSLEQASTEAFF. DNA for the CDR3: TGTGCCAGCAGCTTAGAGCAGGCGTCGACTGAAGCTTTCTTT.

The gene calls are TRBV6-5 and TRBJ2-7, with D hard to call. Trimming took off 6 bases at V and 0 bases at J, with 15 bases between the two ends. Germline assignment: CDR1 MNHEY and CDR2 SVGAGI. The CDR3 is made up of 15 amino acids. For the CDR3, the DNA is TGTGCCAGCAGGATCAGCTTTACAGCCTCCTACGAGCAGTACTTC. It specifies CASRISFTASYEQYF.

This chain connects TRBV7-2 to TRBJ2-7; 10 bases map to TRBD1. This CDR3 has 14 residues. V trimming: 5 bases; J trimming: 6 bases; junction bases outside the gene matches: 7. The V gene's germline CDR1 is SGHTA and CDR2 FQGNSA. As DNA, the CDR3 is TGTGCCAGCAGCATCGGGACAGGGGAGCGCGAGCAGTACTTC. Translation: CASSIGTGEREQYF.

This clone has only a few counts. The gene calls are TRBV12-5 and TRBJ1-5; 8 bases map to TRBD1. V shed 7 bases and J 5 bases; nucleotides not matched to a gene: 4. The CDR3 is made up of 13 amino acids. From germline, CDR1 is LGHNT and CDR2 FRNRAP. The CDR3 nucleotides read TGTGCTAGTGTGGGACAGGCATATCAGCCCCAGCATTTT. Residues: CASVGQAYQPQHF.

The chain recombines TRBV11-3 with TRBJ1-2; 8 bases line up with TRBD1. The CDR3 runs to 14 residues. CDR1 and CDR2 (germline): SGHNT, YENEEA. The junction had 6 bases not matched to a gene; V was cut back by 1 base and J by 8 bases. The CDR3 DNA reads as TGTGCCAGCAGCTTAGGGCCAGGGGGCTACGGCTACACCTTC. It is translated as CASSLGPGGYGYTF.

The CDR3 sequence: CAWGGARTQYF. DNA for the CDR3: TGTGCCTGGGGGGGGGCGCGGACCCAGTACTTC. The chain has TRBV30 and TRBJ2-5; TRBD2 is a possible D gene (7 bases). Germline lookup yields CDR1 GTSNPN and CDR2 SVGIG (reference sequence). V dropped 5 bases and J dropped 7 bases, with 11 bases sitting between them. The CDR3 is 11 residues long. Based on the CDR3 plus reference TRBV30 and TRBJ2-5, the full variable domain is SQTIHQWPATLVQPVGSPLSLECTVEGTSNPNLYWYRQAAGRGLQLLFYSVGIGQISSEVPQNLSASRPQDRQFILSSKKLLLSDSGFYLCAWGGARTQYFGPGTRLLVL.

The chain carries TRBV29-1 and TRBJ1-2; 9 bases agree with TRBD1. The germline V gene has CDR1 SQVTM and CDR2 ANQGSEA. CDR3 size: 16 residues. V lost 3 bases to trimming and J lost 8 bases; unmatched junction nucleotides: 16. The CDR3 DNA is TGCAGCGTTGACGGGGGGGGACAGGGTAGGGTTTCCGGCTACACCTTC. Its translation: CSVDGGGQGRVSGYTF. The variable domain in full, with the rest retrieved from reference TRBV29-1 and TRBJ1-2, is SAVISQKPSRDICQRGTSLTIQCQVDSQVTMMFWYRQQPGQSLTLIATANQGSEATYESGFVIDKFPISRPNLTFSTLTVSNMSPEDSSIYLCSVDGGGQGRVSGYTFGSGTRLTVV.

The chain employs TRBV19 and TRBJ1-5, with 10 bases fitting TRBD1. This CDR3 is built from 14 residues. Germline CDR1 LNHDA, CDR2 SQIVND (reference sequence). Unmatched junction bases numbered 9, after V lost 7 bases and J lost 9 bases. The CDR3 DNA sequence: TGTGCCAGTAAGGGGGGACAGGGGACTCTGCCCCAGCATTTT. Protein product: CASKGGQGTLPQHF.

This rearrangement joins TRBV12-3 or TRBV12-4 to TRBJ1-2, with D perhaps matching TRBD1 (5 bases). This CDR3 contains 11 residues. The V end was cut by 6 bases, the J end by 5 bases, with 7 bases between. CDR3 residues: CASRTDYGYTF. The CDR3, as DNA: TGTGCCAGCAGGACAGATTATGGCTACACCTTC.

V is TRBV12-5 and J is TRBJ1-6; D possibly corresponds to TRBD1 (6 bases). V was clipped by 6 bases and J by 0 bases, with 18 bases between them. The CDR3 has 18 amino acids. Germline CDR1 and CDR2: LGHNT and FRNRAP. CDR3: CASGPILDRSSYNSPLHF. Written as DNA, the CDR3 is TGTGCTAGTGGCCCAATCCTTGACAGGAGCTCCTATAATTCACCCCTCCACTTT.

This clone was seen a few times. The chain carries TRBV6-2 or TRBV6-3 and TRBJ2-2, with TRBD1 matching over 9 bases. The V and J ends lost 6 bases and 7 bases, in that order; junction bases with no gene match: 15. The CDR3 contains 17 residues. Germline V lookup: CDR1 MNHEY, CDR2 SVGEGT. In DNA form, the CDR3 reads TGTGCCAGCAGCCCGACGCCGGGACAGGGTTTGTTCGGGGAGCTGTTTTTT. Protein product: CASSPTPGQGLFGELFF.

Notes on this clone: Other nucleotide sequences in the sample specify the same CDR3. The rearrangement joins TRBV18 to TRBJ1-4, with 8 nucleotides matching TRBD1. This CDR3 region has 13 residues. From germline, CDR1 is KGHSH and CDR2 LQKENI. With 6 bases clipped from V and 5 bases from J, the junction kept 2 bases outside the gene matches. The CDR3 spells CASSRDRNEKLFF. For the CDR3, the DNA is TGTGCCAGCTCTAGGGACAGGAATGAAAAACTGTTTTTT.

The CDR3 DNA is TGTGCCATCAGTCTCGATCGGTTGAACTCTGGAAACACCATATATTTT. This codes for CAISLDRLNSGNTIYF. The genes are TRBV10-3 and TRBJ1-3; D is uncertain. The CDR3 loop spans 16 amino acids. V lost 5 bases, J lost 0 bases, and 14 bases lay in between. Germline V CDR1 and CDR2: ENHRY, SYGVKD.

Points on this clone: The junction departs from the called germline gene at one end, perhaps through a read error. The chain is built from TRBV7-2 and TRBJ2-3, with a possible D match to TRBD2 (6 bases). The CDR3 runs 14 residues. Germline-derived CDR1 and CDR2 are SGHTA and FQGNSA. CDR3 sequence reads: CASSPLLPSDEVRF. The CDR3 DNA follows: TGTGCCAGCAGCCCACTACTCCCTAGCGATGAAGTTAGATTT. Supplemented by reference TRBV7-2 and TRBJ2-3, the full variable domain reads GAGVSQSPSNKVTEKGKDVELRCDPISGHTALYWYRQSLGQGLEFLIYFQGNSAPDKSGLPSDRFSAERTGGSVSTLTIQRTQQEDSAVYLCASSPLLPSDEVRFGPGTRLTVL.